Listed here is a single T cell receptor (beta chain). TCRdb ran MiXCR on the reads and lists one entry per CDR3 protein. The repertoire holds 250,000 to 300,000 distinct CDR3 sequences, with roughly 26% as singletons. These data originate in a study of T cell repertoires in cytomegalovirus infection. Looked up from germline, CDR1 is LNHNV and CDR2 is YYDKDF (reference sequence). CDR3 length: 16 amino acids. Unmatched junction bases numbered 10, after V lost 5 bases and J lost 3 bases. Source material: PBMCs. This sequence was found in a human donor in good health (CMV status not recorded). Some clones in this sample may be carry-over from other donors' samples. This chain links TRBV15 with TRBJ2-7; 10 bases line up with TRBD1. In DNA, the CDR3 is TGTGCCACCAGCGCTCCAATGGGACAGGGGTTCTACGAGCAGTACTTC. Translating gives CATSAPMGQGFYEQYF.